The rows below give T cell receptor beta chains drawn from one sample of a study of blood T cells in healthy people across ages. TCRdb reprocessed the 5' RACE reads with MiXCR, giving one entry per CDR3 protein. This table has about 800,000 distinct CDR3 sequences, around 25% appearing once. This sample was shared with a second study, whose subject was T cells of mothers and their children.

Sequencing used blood. All receptors derive from a boy between 10 and 17 years old in good health. The CDR3 runs from the conserved cysteine through the conserved F or W. Each record gives: clone size, D gene, J gene, V gene, CDR3 protein, CDR3 DNA. A D gene is named only where the DNA matches it firmly. Size is omitted from some rows. Given values are once, few, many or a class for expanded clones.

abundance: -; d_gene: TRBD1; j_gene: TRBJ2-7; v_gene: TRBV4-3; CDR3aa: CASSQGRWDSYEQYF; CDR3nt: TGCGCCAGCAGCCAAGGACGCTGGGACAGCTACGAGCAGTACTTC
abundance: few; d_gene: TRBD1; j_gene: TRBJ1-1; v_gene: TRBV12-3/TRBV12-4; CDR3aa: CASRDRTEAFF; CDR3nt: TGTGCCAGCAGGGACAGGACTGAAGCTTTCTTT
abundance: few; d_gene: -; j_gene: TRBJ2-5; v_gene: TRBV18; CDR3aa: CASSPSASETQYF; CDR3nt: TGTGCCAGCTCACCCTCGGCCTCCGAGACCCAGTACTTC
abundance: -; d_gene: TRBD1; j_gene: TRBJ2-2; v_gene: TRBV7-8; CDR3aa: CASSQTGVTGELFF; CDR3nt: TGTGCCAGCAGCCAGACAGGGGTCACCGGGGAGCTGTTTTTT
abundance: few; d_gene: -; j_gene: TRBJ1-3; v_gene: TRBV9; CDR3aa: CASSVGQRSGNTIYF; CDR3nt: TGTGCCAGCAGCGTCGGACAGCGCTCTGGAAACACCATATATTTT
abundance: -; d_gene: -; j_gene: TRBJ2-7; v_gene: TRBV27; CDR3aa: CASSFQGRYEQYF; CDR3nt: TGTGCCAGCAGTTTCCAGGGGAGATACGAGCAGTACTTC
abundance: few; d_gene: -; j_gene: TRBJ1-1; v_gene: TRBV7-2; CDR3aa: CASSFVHTEAFF; CDR3nt: TGTGCCAGCAGCTTCGTGCACACTGAAGCTTTCTTT
abundance: few; d_gene: TRBD1; j_gene: TRBJ2-4; v_gene: TRBV28; CDR3aa: CASSFLKPGQKKPLAKNIQYF; CDR3nt: TGTGCCAGCAGTTTCCTAAAACCGGGACAGAAAAAGCCTCTAGCCAAAAACATTCAGTACTTC
abundance: -; d_gene: TRBD1; j_gene: TRBJ1-5; v_gene: TRBV28; CDR3aa: CASSSGDRDQPPQHF; CDR3nt: TGTGCCAGCTCCTCCGGGGACAGAGACCAACCGCCCCAGCATTTT
abundance: few; d_gene: TRBD1; j_gene: TRBJ2-2; v_gene: TRBV29-1; CDR3aa: CSVAGTAKNTGELFF; CDR3nt: TGCAGCGTTGCGGGGACAGCGAAGAACACCGGGGAGCTGTTTTTT
abundance: -; d_gene: TRBD2; j_gene: TRBJ2-2; v_gene: TRBV5-6; CDR3aa: CASRPLTSGANTGELFF; CDR3nt: TGTGCCAGCAGGCCTTTGACTAGCGGGGCGAACACCGGGGAGCTGTTTTTT
abundance: -; d_gene: -; j_gene: TRBJ1-2; v_gene: TRBV6-6; CDR3aa: CASSYSPGGGYTF; CDR3nt: TGTGCCAGCAGTTACTCGCCTGGAGGAGGCTACACCTTC
abundance: few; d_gene: -; j_gene: TRBJ1-1; v_gene: TRBV4-3; CDR3aa: CASKGRETEAFF; CDR3nt: TGCGCCAGCAAGGGTCGGGAAACTGAAGCTTTCTTT
abundance: few; d_gene: -; j_gene: TRBJ2-5; v_gene: TRBV5-1; CDR3aa: CASSLGDGGRETQYF; CDR3nt: TGCGCCAGCAGCTTGGGCGACGGGGGGCGAGAGACCCAGTACTTC
abundance: few; d_gene: -; j_gene: TRBJ2-1; v_gene: TRBV20-1; CDR3aa: CSARDLPRQFF; CDR3nt: TGCAGTGCCAGGGACCTTCCTCGCCAGTTCTTC
abundance: -; d_gene: -; j_gene: TRBJ1-3; v_gene: TRBV6-5; CDR3aa: CASSLNGRNTIYF; CDR3nt: TGTGCCAGCAGTTTAAACGGACGAAACACCATATATTTT
abundance: -; d_gene: -; j_gene: TRBJ2-1; v_gene: TRBV5-1; CDR3aa: CASSFRAASTMQLF; CDR3nt: TGCGCCAGCAGCTTTCGGGCCGCTTCCACAATGCAGCTCTTC
abundance: many; d_gene: TRBD2; j_gene: TRBJ2-5; v_gene: TRBV15; CDR3aa: CATSRDISGGPETQYF; CDR3nt: TGTGCCACCAGCAGAGATATAAGCGGGGGGCCGGAGACCCAGTACTTC
abundance: few; d_gene: -; j_gene: TRBJ1-2; v_gene: TRBV29-1; CDR3aa: CSVDGTNYGYTF; CDR3nt: TGCAGCGTGGATGGGACTAACTATGGCTACACCTTC
abundance: few; d_gene: -; j_gene: TRBJ1-1; v_gene: TRBV4-3; CDR3aa: CASSQDRMGNTEAFF; CDR3nt: TGCGCCAGCAGCCAAGATAGAATGGGGAACACTGAAGCTTTCTTT
abundance: -; d_gene: -; j_gene: TRBJ2-7; v_gene: TRBV7-3; CDR3aa: CASSIIRVLYEQYF; CDR3nt: TGTGCCAGCAGCATAATCCGGGTTCTCTACGAGCAGTACTTC
abundance: -; d_gene: TRBD2; j_gene: TRBJ2-7; v_gene: TRBV20-1; CDR3aa: CSARLAGGPSGYEQYF; CDR3nt: TGCAGTGCCCGTCTAGCGGGAGGGCCAAGCGGCTACGAGCAGTACTTC
abundance: -; d_gene: -; j_gene: TRBJ1-5; v_gene: TRBV6-2/TRBV6-3; CDR3aa: CASSLQNFQPQHF; CDR3nt: TGTGCCAGCAGTCTACAAAATTTCCAGCCCCAGCATTTT
abundance: -; d_gene: TRBD1; j_gene: TRBJ2-1; v_gene: TRBV7-9; CDR3aa: CAIHRGPYNEQFF; CDR3nt: TGTGCCATTCACAGGGGGCCCTACAATGAGCAGTTCTTC
abundance: -; d_gene: TRBD2; j_gene: TRBJ2-1; v_gene: TRBV29-1; CDR3aa: CSGGRLAGDEQFF; CDR3nt: TGCAGCGGAGGGAGACTAGCGGGGGATGAGCAGTTCTTC
abundance: -; d_gene: -; j_gene: TRBJ1-4; v_gene: TRBV7-2; CDR3aa: CASSLGGRGEKLFF; CDR3nt: TGTGCCAGCAGCTTAGGAGGGCGCGGGGAAAAACTGTTTTTT
abundance: -; d_gene: -; j_gene: TRBJ2-1; v_gene: TRBV20-1; CDR3aa: CSARDPQSYNEQFF; CDR3nt: TGCAGTGCTAGAGATCCCCAGTCCTACAATGAGCAGTTCTTC
abundance: -; d_gene: TRBD2; j_gene: TRBJ2-1; v_gene: TRBV20-1; CDR3aa: CSARPGLAGFANEQFF; CDR3nt: TGCAGTGCTAGACCGGGGCTAGCGGGATTCGCGAATGAGCAGTTCTTC
abundance: few; d_gene: TRBD1; j_gene: TRBJ1-2; v_gene: TRBV20-1; CDR3aa: CRGQGRSYGYTF; CDR3nt: TGCAGAGGACAGGGGAGGAGCTATGGCTACACCTTC
abundance: once; d_gene: -; j_gene: TRBJ2-3; v_gene: TRBV12-3/TRBV12-4; CDR3aa: CASSLAKGRTDAEYF; CDR3nt: TGTGCCAGCAGTTTAGCAAAGGGGAGAACAGATGCGGAGTATTTT
abundance: -; d_gene: TRBD1; j_gene: TRBJ1-3; v_gene: TRBV11-2; CDR3aa: CASSRTGRDSGNTIYF; CDR3nt: TGTGCCAGCAGTAGGACAGGGCGCGACTCTGGAAACACCATATATTTT
abundance: -; d_gene: TRBD2; j_gene: TRBJ2-5; v_gene: TRBV7-7; CDR3aa: CASSLEGLGAETQYF; CDR3nt: TGTGCTAGCAGCTTAGAGGGACTAGGGGCGGAGACCCAGTACTTC
abundance: -; d_gene: -; j_gene: TRBJ1-2; v_gene: TRBV7-9; CDR3aa: CASSLAPSYGYTF; CDR3nt: TGTGCCAGCAGCTTAGCGCCCAGCTATGGCTACACCTTC
abundance: few; d_gene: -; j_gene: TRBJ2-1; v_gene: TRBV6-2/TRBV6-3; CDR3aa: CASSYLFQGGSYNEQFF; CDR3nt: TGTGCCAGCAGTTACCTCTTCCAGGGTGGGTCCTACAATGAGCAGTTCTTC
abundance: few; d_gene: TRBD1; j_gene: TRBJ1-4; v_gene: TRBV29-1; CDR3aa: CSVGGGQLWANEKLFF; CDR3nt: TGCAGCGTGGGGGGGGGACAGTTGTGGGCTAATGAAAAACTGTTTTTT
abundance: few; d_gene: TRBD2; j_gene: TRBJ2-7; v_gene: TRBV7-8; CDR3aa: CASSLVVGREGSSYEQYF; CDR3nt: TGTGCCAGCAGCTTAGTAGTTGGGCGGGAGGGAAGCTCCTACGAGCAGTACTTC
abundance: few; d_gene: TRBD2; j_gene: TRBJ2-1; v_gene: TRBV27; CDR3aa: CATALLAPSYNEQFF; CDR3nt: TGTGCCACCGCCTTACTAGCGCCCTCCTACAATGAGCAGTTCTTC
abundance: once; d_gene: -; j_gene: TRBJ1-4; v_gene: TRBV5-6; CDR3aa: CASSLGHYGDEKLFF; CDR3nt: TGTGCCAGCAGTCTTGGACACTACGGGGATGAAAAACTGTTTTTT
abundance: -; d_gene: -; j_gene: TRBJ2-7; v_gene: TRBV7-6; CDR3aa: CASRLNSDTEQYF; CDR3nt: TGTGCCAGCAGGCTAAACTCGGACACCGAGCAGTACTTC
abundance: few; d_gene: -; j_gene: TRBJ2-1; v_gene: TRBV7-2; CDR3aa: CASSQMVEGPGFF; CDR3nt: TGTGCCAGCAGCCAAATGGTGGAGGGCCCTGGGTTCTTC
abundance: few; d_gene: TRBD1; j_gene: TRBJ1-5; v_gene: TRBV12-3/TRBV12-4; CDR3aa: CASSSFQGRGGNQPQHF; CDR3nt: TGTGCCAGCAGTTCCTTCCAGGGCAGGGGGGGGAATCAGCCCCAGCATTTT
abundance: few; d_gene: TRBD1; j_gene: TRBJ1-2; v_gene: TRBV7-9; CDR3aa: CASSYYETGDGYTF; CDR3nt: TGTGCCAGCAGCTATTACGAGACAGGGGATGGCTACACCTTC
abundance: -; d_gene: -; j_gene: TRBJ2-5; v_gene: TRBV5-1; CDR3aa: CASSFSRGREETQYF; CDR3nt: TGCGCCAGCAGCTTCAGCAGGGGTAGGGAAGAGACCCAGTACTTC
abundance: few; d_gene: TRBD2; j_gene: TRBJ2-3; v_gene: TRBV4-3; CDR3aa: CASSQVRLADTDTQYF; CDR3nt: TGCGCCAGCAGCCAAGTAAGGCTAGCGGACACAGATACGCAGTATTTT
abundance: -; d_gene: TRBD1; j_gene: TRBJ2-3; v_gene: TRBV10-3; CDR3aa: CAISPGQEDTQYF; CDR3nt: TGTGCCATCAGTCCGGGACAGGAGGATACGCAGTATTTT
abundance: few; d_gene: -; j_gene: TRBJ2-1; v_gene: TRBV7-2; CDR3aa: CASSPPGGNNEQFF; CDR3nt: TGTGCCAGCAGCCCCCCTGGGGGCAACAATGAGCAGTTCTTC
abundance: few; d_gene: -; j_gene: TRBJ2-1; v_gene: TRBV9; CDR3aa: CASSAYGFPPTVEQFF; CDR3nt: TGTGCCAGCAGCGCTTACGGCTTCCCCCCTACAGTTGAGCAGTTCTTC
abundance: few; d_gene: -; j_gene: TRBJ1-6; v_gene: TRBV27; CDR3aa: CASSSRAYSPLHF; CDR3nt: TGTGCCAGCAGTTCCAGAGCCTATTCACCCCTCCACTTT
abundance: -; d_gene: -; j_gene: TRBJ2-1; v_gene: TRBV20-1; CDR3aa: CSARKDRTLNNEQFF; CDR3nt: TGCAGTGCTAGGAAAGACAGGACATTAAACAATGAGCAGTTCTTC
abundance: -; d_gene: TRBD2; j_gene: TRBJ2-7; v_gene: TRBV18; CDR3aa: CASSPPPGGYEQYF; CDR3nt: TGTGCCAGCTCACCACCGCCGGGGGGCTACGAGCAGTACTTC
abundance: -; d_gene: TRBD1; j_gene: TRBJ2-1; v_gene: TRBV5-5; CDR3aa: CASSLPTGFALGEQFF; CDR3nt: TGTGCCAGCAGCCTCCCGACAGGGTTCGCTCTGGGTGAGCAGTTCTTC
abundance: -; d_gene: TRBD1; j_gene: TRBJ2-5; v_gene: TRBV24-1; CDR3aa: CATSDGTGEETQYF; CDR3nt: TGTGCCACCAGTGATGGGACAGGGGAAGAGACCCAGTACTTC
abundance: few; d_gene: -; j_gene: TRBJ1-5; v_gene: TRBV6-2/TRBV6-3; CDR3aa: CASSYSRVGNQPQHF; CDR3nt: TGTGCCAGCAGTTACTCGCGGGTGGGCAATCAGCCCCAGCATTTT
abundance: -; d_gene: -; j_gene: TRBJ2-7; v_gene: TRBV6-4; CDR3aa: CASTRIEAFYEQYF; CDR3nt: TGTGCCAGCACCAGGATCGAAGCGTTCTACGAGCAGTACTTC
abundance: -; d_gene: -; j_gene: TRBJ1-6; v_gene: TRBV15; CDR3aa: CATSRESVQNSPLHF; CDR3nt: TGTGCCACCAGCAGAGAGTCGGTACAGAATTCACCCCTCCACTTT
abundance: -; d_gene: TRBD1; j_gene: TRBJ2-1; v_gene: TRBV5-1; CDR3aa: CASKQGPSYNEQFF; CDR3nt: TGCGCCAGCAAACAGGGGCCCTCCTACAATGAGCAGTTCTTC
abundance: -; d_gene: -; j_gene: TRBJ1-1; v_gene: TRBV6-5; CDR3aa: CASSSLLATEAFF; CDR3nt: TGTGCCAGCAGTTCCCTCTTGGCCACTGAAGCTTTCTTT
abundance: once; d_gene: -; j_gene: TRBJ2-7; v_gene: TRBV20-1; CDR3aa: CSGELSYEQYF; CDR3nt: TGCAGTGGGGAATTGAGCTACGAGCAGTACTTC
abundance: -; d_gene: -; j_gene: TRBJ2-1; v_gene: TRBV5-5; CDR3aa: CASSTGGQIPAYNEQFF; CDR3nt: TGTGCCAGCAGCACTGGGGGACAAATTCCAGCCTACAATGAGCAGTTCTTC